These T cell receptor beta chains were read from a single sample in a study of blood T cells in healthy people across ages. Using its own MiXCR run on the 5' RACE reads, TCRdb lists one record per CDR3 protein. Seen here are 2 million or so distinct CDR3 sequences, 49% observed once, and the top ten hold more than 2%. Sequencing was carried out using blood. These receptors originate from a woman aged 40 to 49 in good health. Each CDR3 is given with its conserved first and last residue. Each record gives: V gene, J gene, D gene, clone size, CDR3 protein, CDR3 DNA. D genes are given only for firm matches. Clone size is not always given. Where it is, it says once, few, many or a class for expanded clones.

v_gene: TRBV10-3; j_gene: TRBJ2-5; d_gene: TRBD2; abundance: few; CDR3aa: CAISGFGLAGAGETQYF; CDR3nt: TGTGCCATCAGTGGATTTGGACTAGCGGGGGCCGGGGAGACCCAGTACTTC
v_gene: TRBV4-2; j_gene: TRBJ1-1; d_gene: .; abundance: .; CDR3aa: CASSPFEGSTEAFF; CDR3nt: TGTGCCAGCAGCCCATTTGAGGGAAGTACTGAAGCCTTCTTT
v_gene: TRBV20-1; j_gene: TRBJ1-4; d_gene: .; abundance: .; CDR3aa: CSAARGDEKLFF; CDR3nt: TGCAGTGCCGCCAGGGGCGATGAAAAACTGTTTTTT
v_gene: TRBV7-2; j_gene: TRBJ1-6; d_gene: TRBD1; abundance: .; CDR3aa: CASSLVGTGRSPLHF; CDR3nt: TGTGCCAGCAGCTTAGTCGGGACAGGGAGATCACCCCTCCACTTT
v_gene: TRBV20-1; j_gene: TRBJ2-7; d_gene: .; abundance: .; CDR3aa: CSASGPELFEFEQYF; CDR3nt: TGCAGTGCCTCCGGGCCCGAATTATTCGAATTCGAGCAGTACTTC
v_gene: TRBV28; j_gene: TRBJ2-3; d_gene: TRBD1; abundance: .; CDR3aa: CASSPPRGTGSTDTQYF; CDR3nt: TGTGCCAGCAGTCCCCCCCGGGGGACAGGTAGCACAGATACGCAGTATTTT
v_gene: TRBV5-1; j_gene: TRBJ2-5; d_gene: .; abundance: few; CDR3aa: CASSLDNRARQTQYF; CDR3nt: TGCGCCAGCAGCTTGGACAACAGGGCGAGGCAGACCCAGTACTTC
v_gene: TRBV4-2; j_gene: TRBJ2-6; d_gene: .; abundance: .; CDR3aa: CASSPGFQGSGANVLTF; CDR3nt: TGTGCCAGCAGTCCGGGCTTCCAAGGCTCTGGGGCCAACGTCCTGACTTTC
v_gene: TRBV5-1; j_gene: TRBJ1-1; d_gene: .; abundance: once; CDR3aa: CASSIGSRGMNTEAFF; CDR3nt: TGCGCCAGCAGCATCGGTTCGCGGGGTATGAACACTGAAGCTTTCTTT
v_gene: TRBV5-1; j_gene: TRBJ2-7; d_gene: .; abundance: many; CDR3aa: CASSVVGVPASYEQYF; CDR3nt: TGCGCCAGCAGCGTTGTGGGTGTGCCAGCCTCCTACGAGCAGTACTTC
v_gene: TRBV7-9; j_gene: TRBJ2-3; d_gene: .; abundance: .; CDR3aa: CASSYLWADTQYF; CDR3nt: TGTGCCAGCAGCTACCTCTGGGCAGATACGCAGTATTTT
v_gene: TRBV28; j_gene: TRBJ1-2; d_gene: .; abundance: few; CDR3aa: CASSPGGVDNYGYTF; CDR3nt: TGTGCCAGCAGCCCTGGGGGGGTTGATAACTATGGCTACACCTTC
v_gene: TRBV13; j_gene: TRBJ2-7; d_gene: .; abundance: few; CDR3aa: CASSSSLPVSHEQYF; CDR3nt: TGTGCCAGCAGCTCATCTCTACCTGTGAGCCACGAGCAGTACTTC
v_gene: TRBV6-5; j_gene: TRBJ1-5; d_gene: .; abundance: .; CDR3aa: CASRRGQHSNQPQHF; CDR3nt: TGTGCCAGCAGACGCGGACAGCATAGCAATCAGCCCCAGCATTTT
v_gene: TRBV20-1; j_gene: TRBJ2-3; d_gene: TRBD1; abundance: .; CDR3aa: CSATGQGKDTQYF; CDR3nt: TGCAGTGCGACCGGACAGGGGAAGGATACGCAGTATTTT
v_gene: TRBV4-3; j_gene: TRBJ2-7; d_gene: .; abundance: .; CDR3aa: CASSPSRSLGRRNEQYF; CDR3nt: TGCGCCAGCAGCCCTTCAAGGTCCCTCGGACGGCGAAACGAGCAGTACTTC
v_gene: TRBV27; j_gene: TRBJ1-2; d_gene: TRBD1; abundance: many; CDR3aa: CASTGTGYGYTF; CDR3nt: TGTGCCAGCACCGGGACAGGGTATGGCTACACCTTC
v_gene: TRBV4-2; j_gene: TRBJ2-7; d_gene: TRBD1; abundance: few; CDR3aa: CASSHPATGGISYEQYF; CDR3nt: TGTGCCAGCAGCCATCCGGCCACAGGGGGTATCTCCTACGAGCAGTACTTC
v_gene: TRBV20-1; j_gene: TRBJ2-1; d_gene: TRBD2; abundance: .; CDR3aa: CSASPASGVYNEQFF; CDR3nt: TGCAGTGCCTCTCCTGCTAGCGGGGTTTACAATGAGCAGTTCTTC
v_gene: TRBV20-1; j_gene: TRBJ1-2; d_gene: .; abundance: .; CDR3aa: CGTHRDFDGYTF; CDR3nt: TGCGGTACCCACAGGGATTTTGATGGCTACACCTTC
v_gene: TRBV20-1; j_gene: TRBJ2-6; d_gene: .; abundance: .; CDR3aa: CSAPPREGQFVTGANVLTF; CDR3nt: TGCAGTGCTCCCCCACGGGAGGGACAGTTTGTAACTGGGGCCAACGTCCTGACTTTC
v_gene: TRBV5-1; j_gene: TRBJ2-7; d_gene: .; abundance: .; CDR3aa: CASSADMNEQYF; CDR3nt: TGCGCCAGCAGCGCGGACATGAACGAGCAGTACTTC
v_gene: TRBV7-2; j_gene: TRBJ2-7; d_gene: TRBD1; abundance: .; CDR3aa: CASSLGTGVAYEQYF; CDR3nt: TGTGCCAGCAGCCTTGGGACAGGGGTGGCCTACGAGCAGTACTTC
v_gene: TRBV12-3/TRBV12-4; j_gene: TRBJ1-1; d_gene: .; abundance: .; CDR3aa: CASSTDLITEAFF; CDR3nt: TGTGCCAGCAGCACGGACTTAATCACTGAAGCTTTCTTT
v_gene: TRBV6-5; j_gene: TRBJ2-7; d_gene: .; abundance: .; CDR3aa: CASWGFSEQYF; CDR3nt: TGTGCCAGCTGGGGGTTTAGCGAGCAGTACTTC
v_gene: TRBV7-3; j_gene: TRBJ2-5; d_gene: TRBD2; abundance: .; CDR3aa: CASSLKWRGSQETQYF; CDR3nt: TGTGCCAGCAGCTTAAAGTGGCGGGGGTCCCAAGAGACCCAGTACTTC
v_gene: TRBV6-5; j_gene: TRBJ1-2; d_gene: TRBD1; abundance: .; CDR3aa: CASRNRGANYGYTF; CDR3nt: TGTGCCAGCAGGAACAGGGGTGCTAACTATGGCTACACCTTC
v_gene: TRBV9; j_gene: TRBJ1-2; d_gene: .; abundance: once; CDR3aa: CASRPLGQLRGYTF; CDR3nt: TGTGCCAGCAGGCCGTTGGGACAATTAAGGGGCTACACCTTC
v_gene: TRBV6-6; j_gene: TRBJ2-5; d_gene: TRBD1; abundance: .; CDR3aa: CASSYRGQGAGETQYF; CDR3nt: TGTGCCAGCAGTTACCGAGGACAGGGGGCAGGGGAGACCCAGTACTTC
v_gene: TRBV12-3/TRBV12-4; j_gene: TRBJ1-2; d_gene: .; abundance: .; CDR3aa: CASTGEGGYTF; CDR3nt: TGTGCCAGCACTGGGGAAGGGGGCTACACCTTC
v_gene: TRBV7-2; j_gene: TRBJ2-5; d_gene: .; abundance: .; CDR3aa: CASGRGAVETQYF; CDR3nt: TGTGCCAGCGGACGGGGGGCCGTAGAGACCCAGTACTTC